The 28 T cell receptor beta chains given below trace back to one sample, sequenced in a study of beta chain features in type 1 diabetes. Reverse transcription of all isolated RNA meant that expressed TCRB transcripts were sequenced. The method was immunoSEQ multiplex PCR; TCRdb's version includes in-frame clones alone and lacks a portion of them. The table shows roughly 230,000 clones, with over 7.5% occurring only once. Sequencing used naive CD4+ T cells from blood. The origin of the receptors is a woman aged 18-29 years in good health.

This rearrangement joins TRBV21-1 to TRBJ2-5; TRBD1 was called by the table and not checked on the DNA. TRBV21-1 is noted as a pseudogene. This CDR3 has 14 residues. The CDR3 DNA follows: TGTGCCAGCAGCAAAAGGGGGCGCGGGGAGACCCAGTACTTC. It is translated as CASSKRGRGETQYF.

This sequence joins TRBV21-1 and TRBJ2-7; TRBD1, the table's D call, was not compared with the DNA. TRBV21-1 is deemed a pseudogene. The CDR3 spans 12 residues. The DNA for the CDR3 is TGTGCCAGCAGCTCCCGGGGACAGCAGCAGTACTTC. This translates into CASSSRGQQQYF.

This clone has a handful of counts. This rearrangement joins TRBV5-1 to TRBJ2-1, with 7 positions matching TRBD2. J lost 8 bases, V lost 1 base, and 6 bases had no gene match. Per germline, CDR1 SGHRS and CDR2 YFSETQ. This CDR3 is 14 amino acids long. CDR3 DNA: TGCGCCAGCAGCTTGTTGGGAGGGCTTCATGAGCAGTTCTTC. It translates to CASSLLGGLHEQFF. Looking up the rest from reference TRBV5-1 and TRBJ2-1 gives the full variable domain: KAGVTQTPRYLIKTRGQQVTLSCSPISGHRSVSWYQQTPGQGLQFLFEYFSETQRNKGNFPGRFSGRQFSNSRSEMNVSTLELGDSALYLCASSLLGGLHEQFFGPGTRLTVL.

This clone was seen only a few times. The gene calls are TRBV2 and TRBJ2-7; 8 nucleotides agree with TRBD1. Looked up from germline, CDR1 is SNHLY and CDR2 is FYNNEI. The CDR3 is 14 residues long. With V trimmed by 6 bases and J by 1 base, 5 bases remained unmatched. The CDR3 DNA is TGTGCCAGCAGATGGACAGGGAAATCCTACGAGCAGTACTTC. Protein: CASRWTGKSYEQYF.

The gene calls are TRBV11-1 and TRBJ2-7; 8 nucleotides agree with TRBD1. CDR3 length: 13 amino acids. CDR1 and CDR2 (germline): SGHAT, FQDESV (reference sequence). Trimming at V came to 8 bases and at J to 2 bases, leaving 5 bases not matched to a gene. The chain's CDR3 is CASCRDRTYEQYF. The CDR3 bases are TGTGCCAGCTGCCGGGACAGGACCTACGAGCAGTACTTC.

This clone came up a few times. The genes are TRBV5-1 and TRBJ1-2; perhaps TRBD1 as D (6 bases). The length of the CDR3 is 14 residues. Germline lookup yields CDR1 SGHRS and CDR2 YFSETQ. The V end was cut by 5 bases, the J end by 3 bases, with 14 bases between. CDR3 DNA: TGCGCCAGCAGTGAGGCGGCAGGGGACTATGGCTACACCTTC. Translation: CASSEAAGDYGYTF.

The chain employs TRBV7-9 and TRBJ2-7; maybe TRBD2 (6 bases). The germline gives CDR1 SEHNR, CDR2 FQNEAQ (reference sequence). This CDR3 has 14 amino acids. V was clipped by 1 base and J by 3 bases, with 10 bases between them. CDR3 bases: TGTGCCAGCAGCTTAGGCGGGAATAGCTACGAGCAGTACTTC. Its translation is CASSLGGNSYEQYF.

A few counts support this clone. The J gene is TRBJ1-2, the V gene TRBV2; no definite D call. Trimming removed 7 bases at V and 5 bases at J, with 17 bases between. The CDR3 is made up of 14 amino acids. Germline V gene sequence: CDR1 SNHLY, CDR2 FYNNEI. The CDR3 DNA reads TGTGCCAGCATTAGTAATTTCCGGGGATATGGCTACACCTTC. Its translation: CASISNFRGYGYTF.

The V call is TRBV7-9, the J call TRBJ2-5, with a possible D match to TRBD2 (6 bases). Trimming took 5 bases from V and 2 from J, leaving 15 bases between them. The germline V gene has CDR1 SEHNR and CDR2 FQNEAQ (reference sequence). This CDR3 is 15 amino acids long. The CDR3 DNA follows: TGTGCCAGCAGCCACGCGGGACCCCCGCAAGAGACCCAGTACTTC. Its translation: CASSHAGPPQETQYF. Full variable domain (rest looked up from reference TRBV7-9 and TRBJ2-5): DTGVSQNPRHKITKRGQNVTFRCDPISEHNRLYWYRQTLGQGPEFLTYFQNEAQLEKSRLLSDRFSAERPKGSFSTLEIQRTEQGDSAMYLCASSHAGPPQETQYFGPGTRLLVL.

V usage is TRBV5-1 and J usage is TRBJ2-1; D remains unclear. Germline assignment: CDR1 SGHRS and CDR2 YFSETQ. The V and J ends lost 0 bases and 7 bases respectively, with 8 bases between them. The CDR3 runs to 13 residues. The CDR3 reads CASSLGLYNEQFF. The CDR3 bases are TGCGCCAGCAGCTTGGGGCTGTATAATGAGCAGTTCTTC.

The chain employs TRBV5-4 and TRBJ2-3, with a possible D match to TRBD2 (6 bases). CDR1 and CDR2 (germline): SGHNT, YYREEE (reference sequence). The V and J ends lost 5 bases and 0 bases respectively, with 19 bases between them. The CDR3 covers 17 residues. In nucleotides, the CDR3 is TGTGCCAGCAGACGAACGTCGGCTAGCGTGAGCACAGATACGCAGTATTTT. Encoded protein: CASRRTSASVSTDTQYF.

V gene TRBV20-1 combines with J gene TRBJ2-5; D gene ambiguous. V lost 4 bases to trimming and J lost 5 bases, with 5 bases between them. The germline V gene has CDR1 DFQATT and CDR2 SNEGSKA (reference sequence). CDR3 length: 10 residues. This CDR3 reads CSAKSETQYF. CDR3 DNA sequence: TGCAGTGCTAAATCGGAGACCCAGTACTTC.

The chain has TRBV7-3 and TRBJ1-1, with 10 bases aligning to TRBD1. Germline values: CDR1 SGHTA, CDR2 FQGTGA. The CDR3 runs 15 residues. The V segment lost 5 bases and the J segment 0 bases; nucleotides outside the gene matches: 3. The CDR3 loop is CASSLTGGVNTEAFF. Written as DNA, the CDR3 is TGTGCCAGCAGCCTGACAGGGGGCGTGAACACTGAAGCTTTCTTT.

This clone was detected a few times. The rearrangement uses TRBV10-3 and TRBJ2-7; 7 bases align to TRBD1. CDR3 size: 14 residues. Losses at the gene ends were 6 bases for V and 2 bases for J; bases not matched to a gene: 7. Germline V gene sequence: CDR1 ENHRY, CDR2 SYGVKD. The CDR3 region is CAIRGTEGPYEQYF. The CDR3 DNA is TGTGCCATCAGGGGGACAGAAGGTCCCTACGAGCAGTACTTC.

This clone was found a few times. The chain carries TRBV7-9 and TRBJ2-3; D is perhaps TRBD2 (6 bases). CDR1 is SEHNR and CDR2 is FQNEAQ in the germline V gene (reference sequence). The CDR3 runs 16 residues. Trimming removed 6 bases from V and 2 bases from J, with 18 bases in between. CDR3 sequence: CASSLPTSLLTDTQYF. The DNA of the CDR3 is TGTGCCAGCAGTCTCCCCACTAGCCTCCTCACAGATACGCAGTATTTT.

This clone has only a few counts. J is TRBJ2-7 and V is TRBV28, with D maybe TRBD1 (7 bases). The germline V gene encodes CDR1 MDHEN and CDR2 SYDVKM. Trimming removed 5 bases at V and 3 bases at J, with 23 bases between. The CDR3 contains 17 residues. In DNA, the CDR3 is TGTGCCAGCAGTCCTCATGGTTGGGCAGGGGGGTTCTACGAGCAGTACTTC. Protein: CASSPHGWAGGFYEQYF.

In this sample, this clone turned up a few times. This chain connects TRBV4-1 to TRBJ1-4; 8 bases align to TRBD1. The V gene's germline CDR1 is MGHRA and CDR2 YSYEKL. V gave up 0 bases and J gave up 5 bases; unmatched junction bases: 5. The CDR3 is 16 amino acids. CDR3 protein: CASSQDRDRRNEKLFF. The CDR3 DNA sequence: TGCGCCAGCAGCCAAGATCGGGACAGGAGAAATGAAAAACTGTTTTTT.

This clone has more than one count but fewer than ten. The gene calls are TRBV6-1 and TRBJ2-2; possible D gene TRBD2, 6 bases. Trimming cost V 6 bases and J 8 bases, with 10 bases left between them. The CDR3 extends over 12 amino acids. Germline V gene sequence: CDR1 MNHNS, CDR2 SASEGT. CDR3 protein: CASRGGGGELFF. The CDR3 coding sequence is TGTGCCAGCAGAGGTGGAGGGGGGGAGCTGTTTTTT.

The table lists this clone with a few counts. V and J are TRBV6-1 and TRBJ1-6; 12 bases are shared with TRBD1. V lost 2 bases and J lost 1; bases outside the gene matches: 6. The CDR3 has 19 residues. In germline, CDR1 is MNHNS, CDR2 SASEGT. CDR3 region: CASSEILGQGASYNSPLHF. The CDR3 DNA reads as TGTGCCAGCAGTGAAATCTTGGGACAGGGGGCGTCCTATAATTCACCCCTCCACTTT.

In this sample, this clone turned up a few times. Here the CDR3 reads CASSQGGTSSGEEFF. CDR3 in DNA: TGTGCCAGCAGCCAGGGGGGGACTAGCTCGGGGGAGGAGTTCTTC. This chain joins TRBV7-9 and TRBJ2-1, with TRBD2 matching over 9 bases. Germline loops: CDR1 SEHNR, CDR2 FQNEAQ (reference sequence). V was pared by 5 bases and J by 14 bases, with 16 bases of the junction left unmatched. The CDR3 contains 15 residues.

This clone occurred a few times. As DNA, the CDR3 is TGTGCCAGCAGCGTAGCTCCGAGACTCAATGAGCAGTTCTTC. It encodes CASSVAPRLNEQFF. The chain combines TRBV9 with TRBJ2-1; D gene ambiguous. The germline gives CDR1 SGDLS, CDR2 YYNGEE. Trimming cost V 0 bases and J 6 bases, with 10 bases left between them. CDR3 size: 14 residues.

This clone showed up just a few times. The chain joins TRBV7-9 to TRBJ2-7; 14 nucleotides match TRBD2. The V segment lost 5 bases and the J segment 0 bases; nucleotides outside the gene matches: 9. Germline lookup yields CDR1 SEHNR and CDR2 FQNEAQ (reference sequence). This CDR3 comprises 18 residues. The DNA of the CDR3 is TGTGCCAGCAGCAGGACTAGCGGGGGGTCCCATCGCTCCTACGAGCAGTACTTC. Its protein product is CASSRTSGGSHRSYEQYF. Variable domain in full (rest from reference TRBV7-9 and TRBJ2-7): DTGVSQNPRHKITKRGQNVTFRCDPISEHNRLYWYRQTLGQGPEFLTYFQNEAQLEKSRLLSDRFSAERPKGSFSTLEIQRTEQGDSAMYLCASSRTSGGSHRSYEQYFGPGTRLTVT.

In its sample, this clone was seen a few times. V is TRBV5-4 and J is TRBJ1-1; TRBD1 matches at 7 bases. V gave up 0 bases and J gave up 1 base; unmatched junction bases: 12. This CDR3 is 18 amino acids long. Germline values: CDR1 SGHNT, CDR2 YYREEE (reference sequence). This chain's CDR3 is CASSLGLVSAGGNTEAFF. CDR3 bases: TGTGCCAGCAGCTTGGGACTAGTGTCCGCAGGGGGGAACACTGAAGCTTTCTTT.

This clone came up a few times. J is TRBJ1-2 and V is TRBV6-5; the match to TRBD1 covers 8 bases. Germline CDR1 MNHEY, CDR2 SVGAGI. The CDR3 contains 12 residues. Trimming removed 4 bases from V and 13 bases from J; junction bases left unmatched: 8. The CDR3 loop reads CASSSRTGRGTF. As DNA, the CDR3 is TGTGCCAGCAGTTCCCGGACAGGGAGAGGCACCTTC.

This clone was detected a few times. This rearrangement joins TRBV7-9 to TRBJ2-7, with D perhaps TRBD1 (6 bases). The CDR3 extends over 12 amino acids. V lost 5 bases and J 3 bases, leaving 8 bases between the germline ends. Germline assignment: CDR1 SEHNR and CDR2 FQNEAQ (reference sequence). The DNA of the CDR3 is TGTGCCAGCAGCAGGACAGTCTACGAGCAGTACTTC. It translates to CASSRTVYEQYF.

This clone was observed a handful of times. The chain has TRBV5-1 and TRBJ1-1; D not certain. Germline assignment: CDR1 SGHRS and CDR2 YFSETQ. The CDR3 covers 14 residues. Trimming removed 1 base from V and 4 bases from J, with 11 bases in between. The CDR3 region has the DNA TGCGCCAGCAGCTTGTTAGGAGCTAGCACTGAAGCTTTCTTT. This encodes CASSLLGASTEAFF. Supplemented by reference TRBV5-1 and TRBJ1-1, the full variable domain reads KAGVTQTPRYLIKTRGQQVTLSCSPISGHRSVSWYQQTPGQGLQFLFEYFSETQRNKGNFPGRFSGRQFSNSRSEMNVSTLELGDSALYLCASSLLGASTEAFFGQGTRLTVV.

The rearrangement uses TRBV14 and TRBJ2-7, with D unclear. CDR1 SGHDN and CDR2 FVKESK come from the germline V gene. The CDR3 extends over 13 amino acids. With 4 bases removed from V and 0 bases from J, the gap between germline ends came to 7 bases. The CDR3 is CASSPISSYEQYF. DNA of the CDR3: TGTGCCAGCAGCCCTATAAGCTCCTACGAGCAGTACTTC.

The V call is TRBV2, the J call TRBJ2-1; 7 bases align to TRBD2. This CDR3 comprises 15 residues. V shed 6 bases and J 3 bases; nucleotides not matched to a gene: 8. Germline V lookup: CDR1 SNHLY, CDR2 FYNNEI. CDR3 DNA: TGTGCCAGCAGGGCCGGTCCGGGGGGCTACAATGAGCAGTTCTTC. Its protein is CASRAGPGGYNEQFF.